A single sample is the source of the 24 T cell receptor beta chains below, sequenced in a study of long-term antiretroviral therapy in people with HIV. An immunoSEQ assay, version v3.0, was performed at survey level. The method was immunoSEQ multiplex PCR; TCRdb's version includes in-frame clones alone and lacks a portion of them. Of 10,000 to 13,000 clones listed, roughly 80% were seen once; the top ten hold around an eighth. This specimen was unsorted PBMCs, taken 1.2 years after starting antiretroviral therapy. These receptors all stem from a man between 40 and 49 years old with HIV.

This sequence joins TRBV27 and TRBJ2-7, with no clear D. The V and J ends lost 4 bases and 4 bases respectively, with 11 bases between them. CDR3 length: 13 amino acids. Germline CDR1 reads MNHEY; CDR2 reads SMNVEV (reference sequence). DNA of the CDR3: TGTGCCAGCAGTTCCAATCAGATGTACGAGCAGTACTTC. Translating gives CASSSNQMYEQYF.

In its sample, this clone was seen a few times. The rearrangement joins TRBV5-1 to TRBJ1-6, with D possibly TRBD1 on 5 matching bases. Germline V gene sequence: CDR1 SGHRS, CDR2 YFSETQ. The CDR3 is 15 amino acids. The V end was cut by 0 bases, the J end by 6 bases, with 10 bases between. CDR3 bases: TGCGCCAGCAGCTTGGGTTTGGGGGTTAATTCACCCCTCCACTTT. It yields the protein CASSLGLGVNSPLHF.

The rearrangement links TRBV5-1 to TRBJ2-1; D ambiguous. In germline, CDR1 is SGHRS, CDR2 YFSETQ. This CDR3 is built from 12 residues. V was pared by 0 bases and J by 8 bases, with 6 bases between. The CDR3: CASSLGRDEQFF. The DNA for the CDR3 is TGCGCCAGCAGCTTGGGTCGGGATGAGCAGTTCTTC. The full variable domain, completed using reference TRBV5-1 and TRBJ2-1, is KAGVTQTPRYLIKTRGQQVTLSCSPISGHRSVSWYQQTPGQGLQFLFEYFSETQRNKGNFPGRFSGRQFSNSRSEMNVSTLELGDSALYLCASSLGRDEQFFGPGTRLTVL.

This rearrangement joins TRBV6-5 to TRBJ2-7; 8 nucleotides line up with TRBD1. CDR3 length equals 13 residues. Per the germline V gene, CDR1 is MNHEY and CDR2 is SVGAGI. The ends lost 6 bases at V and 4 bases at J; junction bases unmatched: 5. As DNA, the CDR3 is TGTGCCAGCAGCAGAGGACAGGGTTACGAGCAGTACTTC. It is translated as CASSRGQGYEQYF.

This rearrangement joins TRBV6-4 to TRBJ2-7; D perhaps matches TRBD2 (7 bases). V dropped 3 bases and J dropped 4 bases, with 13 bases sitting between them. The CDR3 contains 14 residues. CDR1 and CDR2 (germline): MRHNA, SNTAGT. The CDR3 sequence is CASSEGGAGYEQYF. The CDR3 DNA sequence: TGTGCCAGCAGTGAAGGGGGGGCTGGGTACGAGCAGTACTTC.

This rearrangement joins TRBV27 to TRBJ1-4; 8 bases match TRBD1. The ends lost 3 bases at V and 3 bases at J; junction bases unmatched: 6. Germline V CDR1 and CDR2: MNHEY, SMNVEV (reference sequence). CDR3 length: 16 residues. CDR3 loop: CASSFQGASANEKLFF. The CDR3, as DNA: TGTGCCAGCAGTTTTCAGGGGGCGTCGGCTAATGAAAAACTGTTTTTT.

The chain is built from TRBV11-2 and TRBJ2-1; 9 nucleotides line up with TRBD2. CDR3 length equals 17 residues. V was pared by 1 base and J by 2 bases, with 6 bases of the junction left unmatched. Looked up from germline, CDR1 is SGHAT and CDR2 is FQNNGV. The CDR3 loop is CASSLVSRTSAYNEQFF. CDR3 in DNA: TGTGCCAGCAGCTTAGTTTCCAGGACTAGCGCCTACAATGAGCAGTTCTTC.

The rearrangement joins TRBV11-2 to TRBJ1-1, with D possibly TRBD1 on 5 matching bases. The length of the CDR3 is 17 residues. Germline loops: CDR1 SGHAT, CDR2 FQNNGV. Trimming stripped 0 bases from V and 5 bases from J, with 19 bases between. The CDR3 is CASSLERGRRGGTEAFF. The CDR3 bases are TGTGCCAGCAGCTTAGAGAGGGGCAGAAGGGGTGGAACTGAAGCTTTCTTT.

The chain combines TRBV5-1 with TRBJ2-7; perhaps TRBD1 as D (6 bases). CDR1 and CDR2 from the germline V gene are SGHRS and YFSETQ. This CDR3 comprises 13 residues. The V end lost 3 bases, the J end lost 0 bases, and 7 bases lay between the germline ends. The CDR3, as DNA: TGCGCCAGCAGCTGGGACACCTCCTACGAGCAGTACTTC. Amino acid sequence: CASSWDTSYEQYF. Full variable domain (missing parts from reference TRBV5-1 and TRBJ2-7): KAGVTQTPRYLIKTRGQQVTLSCSPISGHRSVSWYQQTPGQGLQFLFEYFSETQRNKGNFPGRFSGRQFSNSRSEMNVSTLELGDSALYLCASSWDTSYEQYFGPGTRLTVT.

The chain is built from TRBV5-1 and TRBJ1-4, with no clear D. This CDR3 has 15 residues. V gave up 0 bases and J gave up 8 bases, with 14 bases separating them. Germline V gene lookup returns CDR1 SGHRS and CDR2 YFSETQ. The CDR3 sequence: CASSLDSWGEEKLFF. DNA of the CDR3: TGCGCCAGCAGCTTGGACTCTTGGGGAGAGGAAAAACTGTTTTTT.

This rearrangement joins TRBV21-1 to TRBJ2-7; the table's D call, TRBD2, has no DNA check behind it. TRBV21-1 counts as a pseudogene. This CDR3 is built from 16 residues. The chain's CDR3 is CASSNPKRGSSYEQYF. CDR3 nucleotides: TGTGCCAGCAGCAATCCGAAGCGGGGGAGCTCCTACGAGCAGTACTTC.

This clone came up a few times. The chain links TRBV5-1 to TRBJ1-4, with D unclear. The V end lost 0 bases, the J end lost 7 bases, and 7 bases lay between the germline ends. The CDR3 is 13 residues long. Germline assignment: CDR1 SGHRS and CDR2 YFSETQ. CDR3 amino acids: CASSLAYSEKLFF. For the CDR3, the DNA is TGCGCCAGCAGCTTGGCCTACAGTGAAAAACTGTTTTTT.

The chain combines TRBV15 with TRBJ2-7; 9 nucleotides line up with TRBD1. The germline CDR1 and CDR2 sequences are LNHNV and YYDKDF (reference sequence). The V segment lost 5 bases and the J segment 5 bases; nucleotides outside the gene matches: 7. CDR3 length equals 14 residues. The CDR3 loop reads CATSSADRGHEQYF. DNA for the CDR3: TGTGCCACCAGCTCGGCGGACAGGGGACACGAGCAGTACTTC.

In this sample, this clone turned up a few times. V and J are TRBV2 and TRBJ2-7; TRBD1 matches 11 bases. Germline V gives CDR1 SNHLY, CDR2 FYNNEI. Losses at the gene ends were 7 bases for V and 3 bases for J; bases not matched to a gene: 14. The CDR3 length is 17 residues. This CDR3 reads CASIGQGAKTGSYEQYF. In DNA form, the CDR3 reads TGTGCCAGCATAGGACAGGGGGCGAAAACGGGGAGCTACGAGCAGTACTTC.

The chain couples TRBV5-4 to TRBJ1-1; no reliable D call. The CDR3 runs to 13 residues. Germline assignment: CDR1 SGHNT and CDR2 YYREEE (reference sequence). V lost 7 bases to trimming and J lost 3 bases, with 13 bases between them. CDR3 coding DNA: TGTGCCAGCGTGGGGTCGATGGACACTGAAGCTTTCTTT. Protein sequence: CASVGSMDTEAFF.

This clone was seen a few times. CDR3 DNA: TGTGCCAGCTCACCCTGGGACGGCTCAGATGAGCAGTACTTC. Translation: CASSPWDGSDEQYF. This chain uses TRBV18 with TRBJ2-7; D tentatively fits TRBD1 or TRBD2 (5 bases each). V lost 3 bases and J lost 7, with 16 bases in between. The CDR3 is made up of 14 amino acids. CDR1 is KGHSH, CDR2 LQKENI, per germline.

The J gene is TRBJ1-2, the V gene TRBV7-2, with D hard to call. Germline loops: CDR1 SGHTA, CDR2 FQGNSA. V was cut by 5 bases and J by 2 bases, with 12 bases left in between. The CDR3 has 14 amino acids. Written as DNA, the CDR3 is TGTGCCAGCAGCCCGTCAGTGGGGAACTATGGCTACACCTTC. Its protein product is CASSPSVGNYGYTF.

The V call is TRBV2, the J call TRBJ2-7, with a weak D call TRBD1 (5 bases). Germline V CDR1 and CDR2: SNHLY, FYNNEI. Trimming stripped 4 bases from V and 3 bases from J, with 13 bases between. This CDR3 has 14 amino acids. The CDR3 region is CASSADRASYEQYF. CDR3 DNA sequence: TGTGCCAGCAGTGCCGACAGAGCGAGCTACGAGCAGTACTTC.

The rearrangement joins TRBV10-3 to TRBJ2-3, with TRBD2 matching 7 bases. This CDR3 has 15 residues. J was trimmed by 0 bases and V by 4 bases; bases with no gene match: 4. Germline V gene sequence: CDR1 ENHRY, CDR2 SYGVKD. Written as DNA, the CDR3 is TGTGCCATCAGTGCGGGACTAACTAGCACAGATACGCAGTATTTT. Its translation is CAISAGLTSTDTQYF.

The chain recombines TRBV18 with TRBJ1-1, with D maybe TRBD1 (5 bases). Trimming removed 3 bases from V and 4 bases from J, with 9 bases in between. The CDR3 runs to 13 residues. In germline, CDR1 is KGHSH, CDR2 LQKENI. The chain's CDR3 is CASSPMGGTEAFF. CDR3 in DNA: TGTGCCAGCTCACCTATGGGGGGCACTGAAGCTTTCTTT.

V gene TRBV7-9 combines with J gene TRBJ1-2; 8 bases are a match to TRBD1. The CDR3 extends over 15 amino acids. The ends lost 4 bases at V and 2 bases at J; junction bases unmatched: 6. Germline loops: CDR1 SEHNR, CDR2 FQNEAQ (reference sequence). In nucleotides, the CDR3 is TGTGCCAGCAGCTCCGCAGGGGGCTCAAACTATGGCTACACCTTC. Residues: CASSSAGGSNYGYTF.

The chain combines TRBV7-2 with TRBJ1-6; D remains unclear. Germline V lookup: CDR1 SGHTA, CDR2 FQGNSA. The CDR3 runs 14 residues. Trimming stripped 2 bases from V and 5 bases from J, with 7 bases between. The CDR3 loop is CASSLLQNNSPLHF. For the CDR3, the DNA is TGTGCCAGCAGCTTATTACAGAATAATTCACCCCTCCACTTT.

This chain links TRBV5-3 with TRBJ2-1, with D possibly TRBD1 on 7 matching bases. TRBV5-3 is reported as an ORF; its role is uncertain. Trimming took 4 bases from V and 2 from J, leaving 28 bases between them. The length of the CDR3 is 20 residues. CDR3 amino acids: CARSNPGGIIVRRPYNEQFF. The DNA for the CDR3 is TGTGCCAGAAGCAACCCAGGGGGGATTATTGTCCGTCGCCCCTACAATGAGCAGTTCTTC.

This chain connects TRBV5-3 to TRBJ1-5; D is unclear. TRBV5-3 is designated an ORF whose function remains uncertain. The V gene lost 1 base and the J gene lost 6 bases, with 20 bases spanning the gap. CDR3 length: 17 residues. CDR3 sequence reads: CARSLPPMRALVQPQHF. As DNA, the CDR3 is TGTGCCAGAAGCTTGCCCCCTATGAGAGCCCTAGTTCAGCCCCAGCATTTT.